The present entry profiles one TCR beta chain with its context. Its antigen remains unidentified. CDR1 and CDR2 (germline): SGHNT, YENEEA. The CDR3 runs to 13 residues. Trimming took off 3 bases at V and 2 bases at J, with 8 bases between the two ends. The table came from immunoSEQ multiplex PCR; TCRdb's copy has only in-frame clones and leaves some out. The data contain about 350,000 clones, 92% of them seen just once; the ten biggest clones take up about 3.8%. This entry belongs to a study of Ad26.COV2.S vaccination and SARS-CoV-2 variants. Study-level points and caveats: Recipients of vaccine and of placebo showed similar breadth of their non-spike TCR repertoires. Greater spike-specific TCR breadth was seen in vaccine recipients than in placebo recipients.

The rearrangement joins TRBV11-3 to TRBJ2-7; unclear D gene. This receptor was taken from a human donor who had recovered from COVID-19. Sequences were derived from peripheral blood, sampled after recovery from COVID-19. Here the CDR3 DNA reads TGTGCCAGCAGCTTGGGGTACGCCTACGAGCAGTACTTC. This codes for CASSLGYAYEQYF. Variable domain in full (rest from reference TRBV11-3 and TRBJ2-7): EAGVVQSPRYKIIEKKQPVAFWCNPISGHNTLYWYLQNLGQGPELLIRYENEEAVDDSQLPKDRFSAERLKGVDSTLKIQPAELGDSAVYLCASSLGYAYEQYFGPGTRLTVT.